This T cell receptor beta chain was recorded in a study of Graves' ophthalmopathy and Graves' hyperthyroidism. Findings and caveats of the study: This model predicted ophthalmopathy progression (sensitivity around 71%, specificity about 73%).

The CDR3 spans 13 residues. CDR1 is SQVTM, CDR2 ANQGSEA, per germline. V dropped 5 bases and J dropped 0; count of bases not matched to a gene: 3. This clonotype appeared many times. Antigen: not known. RNA transcripts were the source from which TCR beta CDR3 regions were amplified. RT-PCR was first run with HTBI primers, then multiplex PCR in a second round. Via MiXCR, TCRdb re-called the multiplex PCR reads, giving one row per CDR3 protein. The sample consists of hundreds of thousands of distinct CDR3 sequences, around 21% of them appearing once. V and J are TRBV29-1 and TRBJ2-7, with 8 bases that match TRBD2. The receptor comes from a woman aged 18-29 years with stable Graves' hyperthyroidism. What was sequenced was peripheral blood. CDR3 region: CSVTSGPSYEQYF. The CDR3 bases are TGCAGCGTTACTAGCGGACCCTCCTACGAGCAGTACTTC.